The present T cell receptor (beta chain) was sequenced within a study of T-cell memory formation after mild COVID-19. This clonotype was counted at least ten times. Amplification by 5'RACE using constant-segment primers produced TCR alpha and TCR beta cDNA libraries that carried sample barcodes and UMIs. TCRdb itself ran the 5' RACE reads through MiXCR, one entry per CDR3 protein. The sample records some 300,000 distinct CDR3 sequences, around 20% being singletons. V lost 0 bases and J lost 4, with 18 bases in between. In germline, CDR1 is MGHRA, CDR2 YSYEKL. This CDR3 has 17 residues. This TCR was recovered from a man younger than 30 who had mild COVID-19 (a few samples of this study predate the infection). Cell type and time point are not known. This chain links TRBV4-1 with TRBJ1-1, with D uncertain. The specimen sequenced was PBMCs or a T cell subset sorted from them (not recorded which). The DNA of the CDR3 is TGCGCCAGCAGCCAAGATAGGAGCCCGCAGGTTGGCACTGAAGCTTTCTTT. It is translated as CASSQDRSPQVGTEAFF.